The 11 T cell receptor beta chains presented below share a single source sample, sequenced in a study of vaccination effects on CD4 cells after COVID-19 (dated by TCRdb to 2021 to 2024). The antigens these receptors bind are not known. The ViraFEST assay stimulated PBMC with viral peptide pools and then used TCR sequencing to identify antigen-specific CD4+ T cell clonotypes by expansion. After less than 13 days of culture, CD4+ T cells were isolated with the EasySep CD4+ T cell isolation kit. The absence of prior SARS-CoV-2 infection in healthy vaccine recipients was confirmed by negative nucleocapsid antibodies before and after vaccination. Library generation was performed with the immunoSEQ multiplex PCR assay. TCRdb provides this immuneACCESS table in a form limited to in-frame rearrangements. Some clones are lacking; in checked studies, under half of them reflect an unresolved V gene, and why the rest are absent is not known. This sample has fewer than 85,000 clones in its table, and around 81% of those were observed once. Over 9.5% of the sample is taken by the ten largest.

Sequences were derived from CD4+ T cells from PBMCs cultured with SARS-CoV-2 spike peptides, sampled before COVID-19 vaccination. Read against the paper, the sample's cell subset or site label means: SARS-CoV-2 spike overlapping peptide pool stimulation. The source is a human donor who received a COVID-19 vaccine.

The chain carries TRBV5-4 and TRBJ1-3; no clear D gene. Trimming removed 3 bases from V and 0 bases from J, with 10 bases in between. In germline, CDR1 is SGHNT, CDR2 YYREEE (reference sequence). The CDR3 has 15 residues. The DNA for the CDR3 is TGTGCCAGCAGCTGGGGTCCAGTCTCTGGAAACACCATATATTTT. Its translation: CASSWGPVSGNTIYF.

V and J are TRBV6-5 and TRBJ1-5, with 7 bases lining up with TRBD1. J was trimmed by 5 bases and V by 6 bases; bases with no gene match: 4. The CDR3 length is 13 residues. Germline V gene sequence: CDR1 MNHEY, CDR2 SVGAGI. CDR3 protein: CASSRTGDQPQHF. CDR3 DNA sequence: TGTGCCAGCAGCCGAACAGGGGATCAGCCCCAGCATTTT.

The chain joins TRBV7-9 to TRBJ1-5; D may be TRBD1 (6 bases). The germline gives CDR1 SEHNR, CDR2 FQNEAQ (reference sequence). This CDR3 region has 14 residues. V was trimmed by 5 bases and J by 3 bases, leaving 11 bases between them. CDR3 DNA sequence: TGTGCCAGCAGCCTGGGGACAACCAATCAGCCCCAGCATTTT. It specifies CASSLGTTNQPQHF.

The CDR3 coding sequence is TGCGCCGCCCAAGGGTGCTCTGGAAACACCATATATTTT. This translates into CAAQGCSGNTIYF. The gene calls are TRBV10-1 and TRBJ1-3; D uncertain. This CDR3 comprises 13 residues. CDR1 WNHNN and CDR2 SYGVQD come from the germline V gene (reference sequence). The V end lost 11 bases, the J end lost 0 bases, and 11 bases lay between the germline ends.

The J gene is TRBJ2-3, the V gene TRBV2, with D tentatively TRBD2 (6 bases). V dropped 7 bases and J dropped 0 bases, with 11 bases sitting between them. Germline V CDR1 and CDR2: SNHLY, FYNNEI. The CDR3 extends over 14 amino acids. DNA of the CDR3: TGTGCCAGCAACCCTAGCGCAAGCACAGATACGCAGTATTTT. It translates to CASNPSASTDTQYF.

The gene calls are TRBV5-1 and TRBJ1-4; D unresolved. The CDR3 extends over 13 amino acids. Germline CDR1 is SGHRS and CDR2 is YFSETQ. Trimming left V 2 bases short and J 8 bases short, with 10 bases between. DNA of the CDR3: TGCGCCAGCAGCTTTGGGGTTGGGGAAAAACTGTTTTTT. Its translation is CASSFGVGEKLFF.

J is TRBJ2-2 and V is TRBV11-3, with D possibly TRBD1 on 5 matching bases. Germline CDR1 SGHNT, CDR2 YENEEA. The CDR3 spans 16 residues. Trimming left V 2 bases short and J 4 bases short, with 14 bases between. CDR3 sequence: CASSLLVGQGTGELFF. CDR3 in DNA: TGTGCCAGCAGCTTACTTGTGGGGCAAGGCACCGGGGAGCTGTTTTTT. The full variable domain, its missing parts supplied by reference TRBV11-3 and TRBJ2-2, is EAGVVQSPRYKIIEKKQPVAFWCNPISGHNTLYWYLQNLGQGPELLIRYENEEAVDDSQLPKDRFSAERLKGVDSTLKIQPAELGDSAVYLCASSLLVGQGTGELFFGEGSRLTVL.

V is TRBV5-1 and J is TRBJ1-5; D remains ambiguous. Germline V gene sequence: CDR1 SGHRS, CDR2 YFSETQ. The CDR3 spans 13 residues. Trimming left V 1 base short and J 5 bases short, with 7 bases between. This CDR3 reads CASSLSTDQPQHF. CDR3 DNA: TGCGCCAGCAGCTTGTCAACAGATCAGCCCCAGCATTTT. Using reference TRBV5-1 and TRBJ1-5 for the parts outside the CDR3, the full variable domain is KAGVTQTPRYLIKTRGQQVTLSCSPISGHRSVSWYQQTPGQGLQFLFEYFSETQRNKGNFPGRFSGRQFSNSRSEMNVSTLELGDSALYLCASSLSTDQPQHFGDGTRLSIL.

The table lists this clone with a count of one. The chain has TRBV30 and TRBJ2-7; unclear D gene. Trimming took 2 bases from V and 7 from J, leaving 9 bases between them. The CDR3 is 11 residues long. In germline, CDR1 is GTSNPN, CDR2 SVGIG (reference sequence). The CDR3 sequence is CAWSKSAEQYV. In DNA, the CDR3 is TGTGCCTGGAGTAAGTCGGCGGAGCAGTACGTC.

The V gene is TRBV5-1, the J gene TRBJ2-5; D is ambiguous. Germline V gene lookup returns CDR1 SGHRS and CDR2 YFSETQ. This CDR3 contains 14 residues. V lost 1 base to trimming and J lost 5 bases, with 12 bases between them. Here the CDR3 reads CASSLSVPLETQYF. Here the CDR3 DNA reads TGCGCCAGCAGCTTGTCGGTCCCTCTGGAGACCCAGTACTTC.

The rearrangement joins TRBV11-2 to TRBJ2-2; D is unresolved. This CDR3 region has 12 residues. Germline V gene sequence: CDR1 SGHAT, CDR2 FQNNGV. Trimming cost V 5 bases and J 7 bases, with 8 bases left between them. CDR3 sequence (DNA): TGTGCCAGCAGCGCAATATTCGGGGAGCTGTTTTTT. Translation: CASSAIFGELFF.